Presented here are 15 T cell receptor beta chains from one specimen sequenced in a study of cytomegalovirus exposure and HLA in healthy donors. Vbeta (60) and Jbeta (13) primers were used in the PCR. Clones were read by immunoSEQ multiplex PCR, and TCRdb kept only the in-frame ones, dropping some. The data show about 160,000 clones, and the top ten clones hold 2.1%. The sample consisted of PBMCs. These receptors were taken from a man between 25 and 39 years old in good health and CMV-seronegative.

The chain employs TRBV27 and TRBJ1-1; 7 positions agree with TRBD1. This CDR3 region has 15 residues. J was trimmed by 4 bases and V by 7 bases; bases with no gene match: 12. CDR1 and CDR2 (germline): MNHEY, SMNVEV (reference sequence). The DNA for the CDR3 is TGTGCCAGCACCGTGACAGGGATGGGCGGCACTGAAGCTTTCTTT. Protein sequence: CASTVTGMGGTEAFF.

The chain combines TRBV29-1 with TRBJ2-1; possible D gene TRBD2, 6 bases. Trimming removed 6 bases from V and 3 bases from J, with 12 bases in between. Germline V gene lookup returns CDR1 SQVTM and CDR2 ANQGSEA. The CDR3 contains 13 residues. The CDR3 reads CSVGLSRYNEQFF. CDR3 sequence (DNA): TGCAGCGTGGGACTCTCTCGCTACAATGAGCAGTTCTTC.

CDR3 loop: CASSEGQGGQETQYF. DNA of the CDR3: TGTGCCAGCAGTGAAGGACAGGGGGGGCAAGAGACCCAGTACTTC. The genes are TRBV6-4 and TRBJ2-5, with 10 bases matching TRBD1. From germline, CDR1 is MRHNA and CDR2 SNTAGT. Unmatched junction bases numbered 3, after V lost 3 bases and J lost 2 bases. The CDR3 is 15 amino acids.

This chain uses TRBV18 with TRBJ1-2; TRBD1 aligns across 7 bases. Germline V gene lookup returns CDR1 KGHSH and CDR2 LQKENI. With 2 bases clipped from V and 8 bases from J, the junction kept 2 bases outside the gene matches. The CDR3 is 12 residues long. The CDR3 region is CASSPDRVGYTF. CDR3 in DNA: TGTGCCAGCTCACCAGACAGGGTCGGCTACACCTTC.

The V gene is TRBV15, the J gene TRBJ2-3; TRBD2 might be the D (6 bases). The V end lost 7 bases, the J end lost 6 bases, and 14 bases lay between the germline ends. The CDR3 has 13 amino acids. CDR1 is LNHNV and CDR2 is YYDKDF in the germline V gene (reference sequence). CDR3 sequence: CATTGAFRDTQYF. As DNA, the CDR3 is TGTGCCACCACGGGAGCGTTCAGGGATACGCAGTATTTT.

The V call is TRBV19, the J call TRBJ1-2; a weak D match, TRBD1 (6 bases). The CDR3 extends over 13 amino acids. CDR1 LNHDA and CDR2 SQIVND come from the germline V gene (reference sequence). The V gene lost 7 bases and the J gene lost 1 base, with 10 bases spanning the gap. The CDR3 sequence is CASTHRDNYGYTF. DNA of the CDR3: TGTGCCAGTACCCACAGGGATAACTATGGCTACACCTTC.

This chain connects TRBV7-3 to TRBJ1-6; D unresolved. The V gene lost 2 bases and the J gene lost 7 bases, with 3 bases spanning the gap. The CDR3 is 12 amino acids. Looked up from germline, CDR1 is SGHTA and CDR2 is FQGTGA. The CDR3 bases are TGTGCCAGCAGCTTACAGAATTCACCCCTCCACTTT. This gives the protein CASSLQNSPLHF. The complete variable domain, with remaining parts taken from reference TRBV7-3 and TRBJ1-6, reads GAGVSQTPSNKVTEKGKYVELRCDPISGHTALYWYRQSLGQGPEFLIYFQGTGAADDSGLPNDRFFAVRPEGSVSTLKIQRTERGDSAVYLCASSLQNSPLHFGNGTRLTVT.

This chain links TRBV28 with TRBJ2-5; the match to TRBD2 covers 9 bases. V dropped 11 bases and J dropped 4; count of bases not matched to a gene: 17. From germline, CDR1 is MDHEN and CDR2 SYDVKM. The CDR3 is made up of 16 amino acids. The CDR3 loop reads CASEGLAETWGETQYF. CDR3 in DNA: TGTGCCTCGGAGGGACTAGCCGAAACTTGGGGAGAGACCCAGTACTTC.

The chain employs TRBV9 and TRBJ1-2; D is unclear. CDR1 and CDR2 (germline): SGDLS, YYNGEE. V lost 3 bases and J lost 1, with 10 bases in between. The CDR3 runs 14 residues. The DNA of the CDR3 is TGTGCCAGCAGCGCCCGACTGAATAACTATGGCTACACCTTC. Residues: CASSARLNNYGYTF.

The CDR3 sequence is CASSIDHRETRPQHF. The CDR3 DNA is TGTGCCAGTAGTATAGATCATCGGGAAACAAGGCCCCAGCATTTT. The V gene is TRBV19, the J gene TRBJ1-5; D ambiguous. This CDR3 is built from 15 residues. V dropped 0 bases and J dropped 9 bases, with 15 bases sitting between them. Germline V gives CDR1 LNHDA, CDR2 SQIVND (reference sequence).

V gene TRBV5-8 combines with J gene TRBJ2-5; D is perhaps TRBD2 (7 bases). Germline CDR1 is SGHTS and CDR2 is YDEGEE. The CDR3 runs to 14 residues. Trimming took 4 bases from V and 5 from J, leaving 15 bases between them. The CDR3 loop reads CASSPGGIGETQYF. The CDR3 DNA follows: TGTGCCAGCAGCCCGGGGGGCATCGGGGAGACCCAGTACTTC.

For this clone: A junction end diverges from the germline sequence, so it may reflect a read error. The chain has TRBV5-1 and TRBJ1-2; 7 bases map to TRBD1. Germline V lookup: CDR1 SGHRS, CDR2 YFSETQ. This CDR3 is built from 13 residues. CDR3 loop: CASSGQEAVGHTF. In DNA form, the CDR3 reads TGCGCCAGCAGCGGACAGGAGGCGGTTGGCCACACCTTC.

The chain combines TRBV18 with TRBJ1-1, with D tentatively TRBD1 (5 bases). The germline V gene encodes CDR1 KGHSH and CDR2 LQKENI. The CDR3 extends over 13 amino acids. V was trimmed by 2 bases and J by 8 bases, leaving 12 bases between them. Here the CDR3 reads CASSPGQGLEAFF. For the CDR3, the DNA is TGTGCCAGCTCACCAGGGCAGGGCTTAGAAGCTTTCTTT. Looking up the rest from reference TRBV18 and TRBJ1-1 gives the full variable domain: NAGVMQNPRHLVRRRGQEARLRCSPMKGHSHVYWYRQLPEEGLKFMVYLQKENIIDESGMPKERFSAEFPKEGPSILRIQQVVRGDSAAYFCASSPGQGLEAFFGQGTRLTVV.

This chain links TRBV6-5 with TRBJ1-2, with D maybe TRBD1 (5 bases). The CDR3 totals 12 residues. Per the germline V gene, CDR1 is MNHEY and CDR2 is SVGAGI. Trimming left V 2 bases short and J 4 bases short, with 5 bases between. As DNA, the CDR3 is TGTGCCAGCAGTTACAGGGGCTATGGCTACACCTTC. Translating it yields CASSYRGYGYTF.

The chain recombines TRBV14 with TRBJ1-1; D remains ambiguous. Trimming shortened V by 2 bases and J by 8 bases, and 21 bases separated the two germline ends. This CDR3 is 16 amino acids long. CDR1 and CDR2 (germline): SGHDN, FVKESK. The chain's CDR3 is CASSQNSVLSGAEAFF. CDR3 coding DNA: TGTGCCAGCAGCCAAAATTCAGTGTTAAGCGGCGCCGAAGCTTTCTTT.